The rows below give T cell receptor beta chains drawn from one sample of a study of blood T cell repertoires in COVID-19. The method was immunoSEQ multiplex PCR; TCRdb's version includes in-frame clones alone and lacks a portion of them. Seen here are some 320,000 clones, 89% observed once, and the top ten hold 8.5% to 14%. Sequencing was carried out using peripheral blood. All receptors come from a woman under 40 with COVID-19, enrolled during active disease. Each CDR3 is given with its conserved first and last residue. D genes are given only for firm matches. Rows give clone size only sometimes, using once, few, many, or a class for an expanded clone.

TRBV6-4	-	TRBD2	14	TRBJ2-7	TGTGCCAGCTCCTTGAAAGCGGGGGGAGAAGAGCAGTACTTC	CASSLKAGGEEQYF
TRBV7-6	-	-	14	TRBJ2-5	TGTGCCAGCAGCTACGGACAGCGGAGGGAGACCCAGTACTTC	CASSYGQRRETQYF
TRBV5-6	-	TRBD2	13	TRBJ2-7	TGTGCCAGCAGCTTTAGCGGGGTTTACGAGCAGTACTTC	CASSFSGVYEQYF
TRBV19	-	-	16	TRBJ1-1	TGTGCCAGTAGGTACCGACAGGCCCATAGGAGCACTGAAGCTTTCTTT	CASRYRQAHRSTEAFF
TRBV28	-	TRBD1	15	TRBJ1-4	TGTGCCAGCAGTGCCACAGGGGAATTGGGGGAAAAACTGTTTTTT	CASSATGELGEKLFF
TRBV6-5	-	TRBD2	14	TRBJ2-7	TGTGCCAGCAGTTCGACTAGCTGGTACCACGAGCAGTACTTC	CASSSTSWYHEQYF
TRBV2	-	-	12	TRBJ1-4	TGTGCCAGCAGTGAGACGGCGGGGAAACTGTTTTTT	CASSETAGKLFF
TRBV4-1	-	-	15	TRBJ1-2	TGCGCCAGCAGCCCGACGGTCGGAGACCCTATAGGCTACACCTTC	CASSPTVGDPIGYTF
TRBV5-6	-	-	16	TRBJ1-6	TGTGCCAGCAGTCCTAGACCGGGTCTTTCGCCGGTACCCCTCCACTTT	CASSPRPGLSPVPLHF
TRBV27	-	-	12	TRBJ2-1	TGTGCCAGCAGCCTTGGGGGGATCGCGCAGTTCTTC	CASSLGGIAQFF
TRBV18	-	-	12	TRBJ2-2	TGTGCCAGCTCACGTCGCGGGGGGGAGCTGTTTTTT	CASSRRGGELFF
TRBV5-1	-	TRBD1	15	TRBJ1-1	TGCGCCAGCAGCTTGCGGGGACAGGGGGGCACTGAAGCTTTCTTT	CASSLRGQGGTEAFF
TRBV2	few	-	15	TRBJ1-5	TGTGCCAGCAGTGATCCAGGTTATGGCAATCAGCCCCAGCATTTT	CASSDPGYGNQPQHF
TRBV28	-	-	14	TRBJ1-5	TGTGCCAGCAGTAGTCCCCTCGGGGATCAGCCCCAGCATTTT	CASSSPLGDQPQHF
TRBV24-1	few	-	13	TRBJ2-1	TGTGCCACCAGTCGGGGTTTTGGGGATGAGCAGTTCTTC	CATSRGFGDEQFF
TRBV6-5	-	TRBD2	12	TRBJ2-1	TGTTCCTCCGGGACTAGCCGGGGGGAGCAGTTCTTC	CSSGTSRGEQFF
TRBV27	-	TRBD1	17	TRBJ2-3	TGTGCCAGCAGTTTTATATCGGGACAGGGGGCAACAGATACGCAGTATTTT	CASSFISGQGATDTQYF
TRBV5-1	few	TRBD1	14	TRBJ2-7	TGCGCCAGCAGCTCGGGACAGGGGTCCTACGAGCAGTACTTC	CASSSGQGSYEQYF
TRBV3-1/TRBV3-2	-	TRBD2	16	TRBJ2-5	TGTGCCAGCAGCCGACGAGGGACTAGCGGGGCCAAGACCCAGTACTTC	CASSRRGTSGAKTQYF
TRBV7-2	-	-	13	TRBJ2-5	TGTGCCAGCAGCTGGAGAGGGCGGGAGACCCAGTACTTC	CASSWRGRETQYF
TRBV5-1	-	TRBD2	18	TRBJ2-1	TGCGCCAGCAGACTCGGATTAATAGCGGGGGGCTTGGTGAATGAGCAGTTCTTC	CASRLGLIAGGLVNEQFF
TRBV2	-	-	13	TRBJ1-1	TGTGCCAGCAGTCAGGGGTCCTACACTGAAGCTTTCTTT	CASSQGSYTEAFF
TRBV29-1	-	-	12	TRBJ2-7	TGCAGCGTTGAAGGTTCAGGGTCCGAGCAGTACTTC	CSVEGSGSEQYF
TRBV5-6	-	-	13	TRBJ2-7	TGTGCCAGCAGTTATTCAGGGTTGAGTGAGCAGTACTTC	CASSYSGLSEQYF
TRBV4-1	-	-	15	TRBJ2-7	TGCGCCAGCAGCCAGGACCTGACAGATACCCACGAGCAGTACTTC	CASSQDLTDTHEQYF
TRBV6-6	-	TRBD2	14	TRBJ2-7	TGTGCCAGCAGTTACTCGACGGGGGGGTACGAGCAGTACTTC	CASSYSTGGYEQYF
TRBV7-8	-	TRBD1	14	TRBJ1-5	TGTGCCAGCAGCTTGGGACAGGGGACTCAGCCCCAGCATTTT	CASSLGQGTQPQHF
TRBV12-3/TRBV12-4	-	TRBD1	13	TRBJ1-6	TGTGCCAGCAGTTGGGACAGAAATTCACCCCTCCACTTT	CASSWDRNSPLHF
TRBV28	-	TRBD1	16	TRBJ1-6	TGTGCCAGCAGGTCTCAGACAGGGTTTGGGAATTCACCCCTCCACTTT	CASRSQTGFGNSPLHF
TRBV3-1/TRBV3-2	-	TRBD1	15	TRBJ2-3	TGTGCCAGCAGCCCCGCACAGGGGGCTACAGATACGCAGTATTTT	CASSPAQGATDTQYF
TRBV29-1	-	-	14	TRBJ1-2	TGCAGCGTTGATAGGCGACTCTCGGGCTATGGCTACACCTTC	CSVDRRLSGYGYTF
TRBV6-5	-	TRBD1	13	TRBJ2-7	TGTGCCAGCAGTAGACAGGGTACCTACGAGCAGTACTTC	CASSRQGTYEQYF
TRBV27	-	-	13	TRBJ1-6	TGTGCCAGCAGGAGCTCCTATAATTCACCCCTCCACTTT	CASRSSYNSPLHF
TRBV28	-	-	17	TRBJ2-7	TGTGCCAGCGTGGGGGGTATTAACCGCCTTTCTGTCTACGAGCAGTACTTC	CASVGGINRLSVYEQYF
TRBV5-1	-	TRBD1	15	TRBJ2-2	TGCGCCAGCAGCCGAGACAGGGGGCGCAGTGGGGAGCTGTTTTTT	CASSRDRGRSGELFF
TRBV6-5	-	TRBD1	14	TRBJ1-5	TGTGCCAGCTACCCGGGACAGTCCAATCAGCCCCAGCATTTT	CASYPGQSNQPQHF
TRBV7-9	-	-	16	TRBJ2-3	TGTGCCAGCAGCTTTCTACTATCCTACAGCACAGATACGCAGTATTTT	CASSFLLSYSTDTQYF
TRBV10-3	-	TRBD2	19	TRBJ2-3	TGTGCCATCAGCCGTGAGAAGGCTAGCGGGGGAATCGGCACAGATACGCAGTATTTT	CAISREKASGGIGTDTQYF
TRBV3-1/TRBV3-2	-	TRBD1	16	TRBJ2-3	TGTGCCAGCAGCCAAGAATCGACAGGGGATGCGGATACGCAGTATTTT	CASSQESTGDADTQYF
TRBV29-1	-	-	11	TRBJ1-2	TGCAGCGTTGCTGAGGACAGTGGCTACACCTTC	CSVAEDSGYTF
TRBV5-4	-	-	16	TRBJ2-1	TGTGCCAGCAGCTTAAACCCACTAGGCTCCTACAATGAGCAGTTCTTC	CASSLNPLGSYNEQFF
TRBV4-1	-	-	14	TRBJ1-2	TGCGCCAGCAGCCCAAGGGGAGGGAACTATGGCTACACCTTC	CASSPRGGNYGYTF
TRBV24-1	-	-	12	TRBJ2-3	TGTGCCACCAGTGGCGCTACAGATACGCAGTATTTT	CATSGATDTQYF
TRBV6-5	-	-	14	TRBJ2-2	TGTGCCAGCACGTCCAGGGCGAACACCGGGGAGCTGTTTTTT	CASTSRANTGELFF
TRBV7-7	-	TRBD1	15	TRBJ1-3	TGTGCCAGCAGCCTAGGACAGGGAGCTGGAAACACCATATATTTT	CASSLGQGAGNTIYF
TRBV5-1	-	-	14	TRBJ1-1	TGCGCCAGCAGAGATCCGTCCGGGAACACTGAAGCTTTCTTT	CASRDPSGNTEAFF
TRBV7-6	-	-	16	TRBJ1-1	TGTGCCAGCAGCCCAAGGATGGGGGGGAGGAACACTGAAGCTTTCTTT	CASSPRMGGRNTEAFF
TRBV28	once	-	15	TRBJ2-4	TGTGCCAGCGCCGTCGGGGTACTAGCCAAAAACATTCAGTACTTC	CASAVGVLAKNIQYF
TRBV9	-	-	20	TRBJ1-3	TGTGCCAGCAGCGTAGACCCCCACAGGGTGAGAGGTAGCCCCGGAAACACCATATATTTT	CASSVDPHRVRGSPGNTIYF
TRBV19	-	TRBD2	15	TRBJ2-3	TGTGCCAGTAAACTAGCGGGGGGGCACACAGATACGCAGTATTTT	CASKLAGGHTDTQYF
TRBV25-1	-	TRBD1	12	TRBJ2-5	TGTGCCAGCGGGGACAGCGTGAAGACCCAGTACTTC	CASGDSVKTQYF
TRBV6-5	-	-	13	TRBJ1-1	TGTGCCAGCAGTTATGGCCGGAACACTGAAGCTTTCTTT	CASSYGRNTEAFF
TRBV19	once	TRBD1	15	TRBJ1-3	TGTGCCAGTAGTCCGGACAGGGCGTCTGGAAACACCATATATTTT	CASSPDRASGNTIYF
TRBV3-1/TRBV3-2	-	-	14	TRBJ1-1	TGTGCCAGCAGCTCACTTACGGGAGGCACTGAAGCTTTCTTT	CASSSLTGGTEAFF
TRBV6-5	-	TRBD1	13	TRBJ1-2	TGTGCCAGCACCCGGACAGGGGTCTATGGCTACACCTTC	CASTRTGVYGYTF
TRBV24-1	-	-	15	TRBJ1-2	TGTGCCACCAGTGATCTCCGGACACCTCACTATGGCTACACCTTC	CATSDLRTPHYGYTF
TRBV27	-	-	13	TRBJ1-2	TGTGCCAGCGGACTAAGGGGAAACTATGGCTACACCTTC	CASGLRGNYGYTF
TRBV2	-	TRBD1	14	TRBJ1-5	TGTGCCAGCAGTGGGGAAACAGGGGGCCAGCCCCAGCATTTT	CASSGETGGQPQHF